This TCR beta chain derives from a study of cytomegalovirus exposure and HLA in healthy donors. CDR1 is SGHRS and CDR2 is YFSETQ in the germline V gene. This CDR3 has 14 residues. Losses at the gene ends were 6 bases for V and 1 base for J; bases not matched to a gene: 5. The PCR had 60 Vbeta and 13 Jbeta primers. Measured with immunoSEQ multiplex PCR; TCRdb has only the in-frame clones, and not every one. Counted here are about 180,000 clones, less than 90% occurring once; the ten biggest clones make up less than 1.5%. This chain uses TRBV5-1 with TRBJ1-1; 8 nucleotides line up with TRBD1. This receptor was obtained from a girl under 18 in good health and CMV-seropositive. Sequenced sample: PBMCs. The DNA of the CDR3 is TGCGCCAGCACCCCAGGGACAGGGAACACTGAAGCTTTCTTT. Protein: CASTPGTGNTEAFF.